The source of this T cell receptor (beta chain) is a study of STAT5B mutations in CD4+ large granular lymphocyte leukemia. Either unselected PBMC or bead-purified CD4+, CD4+CD8+, CD57+ or CD56+ cells were sequenced. General study results and limits: Main leukemic clonotypes were patient-specific, but roughly 25% appeared at low frequency elsewhere. Patient CD4-sorted repertoires stayed more clonal than healthy ones after leukemic-clone removal. Patient cell sources varied; roughly six CD4-sorted samples entered the clonality comparison.

The V end lost 7 bases, the J end lost 2 bases, and 15 bases lay between the germline ends. Germline lookup yields CDR1 MDHEN and CDR2 SYDVKM. The CDR3 has 14 residues. About this clone: Its antigen is currently unknown.

Sequencing was performed with immunoSEQ multiplex PCR; in TCRdb, only in-frame clones are kept and a portion is missing. The table lists 550 to 600 clones, about 69% of them singletons. This receptor was identified in a woman aged 80 or over with CD4+ T-cell large granular lymphocyte leukemia. V gene TRBV28 combines with J gene TRBJ2-7, with D maybe TRBD2 (5 bases). The sequenced sample consisted of PBMCs. The CDR3 nucleotides read TGTGCCAGCAAACTCGGAGGCGGAGCCTACGAGCAGTACTTC. Protein: CASKLGGGAYEQYF.